The source of this T cell receptor beta chain is a study of blood T cells in healthy people across ages. With a J-beta primer mix and a sample-barcoded 5' primer, a second PCR ran about 6 to 11 cycles. TCRdb re-analysed the 5' RACE reads in MiXCR, keeping a single row per CDR3 protein. This table holds fewer than 900,000 distinct CDR3 sequences, about 40% found once. The CDR3 has 15 residues. The germline V gene encodes CDR1 LNHNV and CDR2 YYDKDF (reference sequence). Turning to this clonotype: An end of the junction does not agree with germline; a read error may underlie this.

The specimen sequenced was blood. This chain connects TRBV15 to TRBJ2-1, with 10 positions matching TRBD1. The origin of this receptor is an older woman in good health. The CDR3 sequence is CVTSTLGQGGNEQFF. DNA of the CDR3: TGTGTCACCAGCACCCTTGGACAGGGGGGGAATGAGCAGTTCTTC.